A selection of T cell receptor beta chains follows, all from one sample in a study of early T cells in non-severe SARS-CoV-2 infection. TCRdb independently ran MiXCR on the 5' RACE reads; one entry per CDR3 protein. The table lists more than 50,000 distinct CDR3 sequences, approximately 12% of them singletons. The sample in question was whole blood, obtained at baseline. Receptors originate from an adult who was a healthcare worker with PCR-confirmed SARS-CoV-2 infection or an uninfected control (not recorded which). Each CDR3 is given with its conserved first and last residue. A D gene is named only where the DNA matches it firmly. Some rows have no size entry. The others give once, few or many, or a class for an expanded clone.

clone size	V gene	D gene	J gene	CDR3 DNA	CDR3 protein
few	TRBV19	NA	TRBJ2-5	TGTGCCAGTAGTATAGGATCGAGGACCCAGTACTTC	CASSIGSRTQYF
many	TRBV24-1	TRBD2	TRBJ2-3	TGTGCCACCAGTGATAGTAGCGGGAGTGCGGCAGATACGCAGTATTTT	CATSDSSGSAADTQYF
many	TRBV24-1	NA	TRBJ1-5	TGTGCCACCAGTGAACAGCATAGCAATCAGCCCCAGCATTTT	CATSEQHSNQPQHF
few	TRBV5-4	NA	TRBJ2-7	TGTGCCAGCAGTTCTACTACGAGGGTCTACGAGCAGTACTTC	CASSSTTRVYEQYF
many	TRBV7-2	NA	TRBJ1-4	TGTGCCAGCAGCTTAGTTCCCGCAACTAATGAAAAACTGTTTTTT	CASSLVPATNEKLFF
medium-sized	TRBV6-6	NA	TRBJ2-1	TGTGCCAGCGGCACAGGTGGAGGCCATGAGCAGTTCTTC	CASGTGGGHEQFF
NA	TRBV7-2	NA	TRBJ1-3	TGTGCCAGCAGCTCTCAGAGCTCTGGAAACACCATATATTTT	CASSSQSSGNTIYF
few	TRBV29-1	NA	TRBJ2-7	TGCAGCGGCGGCTTGGGCTACGAGCAGTACTTC	CSGGLGYEQYF
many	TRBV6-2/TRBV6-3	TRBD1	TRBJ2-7	TGTGCCAGCAGTCAGAGATTCGGGACAGGAGCCTACGAGCAGTACTTC	CASSQRFGTGAYEQYF
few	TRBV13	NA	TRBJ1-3	TGTGCCAGCAGCCCGGCGGGGGGCGCGCGCTCTGGAAACACCATATATTTT	CASSPAGGARSGNTIYF
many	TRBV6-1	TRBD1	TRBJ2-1	TGTGCCAGCAGTGAACCGGGACAGAGTAGTTACAATGAGCAGTTCTTC	CASSEPGQSSYNEQFF
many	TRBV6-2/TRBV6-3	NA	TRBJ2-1	TGTGCCAGCAGACCCGGGACTGCCGGCTCCAATGAGCAGTTCTTC	CASRPGTAGSNEQFF
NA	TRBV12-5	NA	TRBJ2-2	TGTGCTAGTGGTTCCAATACTAGTGGGAGACGGGAGCTGTTTTTT	CASGSNTSGRRELFF
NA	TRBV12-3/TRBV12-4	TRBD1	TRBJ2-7	TGTGCCAGCAGCTCCGGACAGGCCGTCGAGCAGTACTTC	CASSSGQAVEQYF
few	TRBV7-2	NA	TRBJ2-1	TGTGCCAGCGGGCGGGCCAGCTCCTACAATGAGCAGTTCTTC	CASGRASSYNEQFF
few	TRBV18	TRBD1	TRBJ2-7	TGTGCCAGCTCACCCGACAGGGTAGGGTCCTACGAGCAGTACTTC	CASSPDRVGSYEQYF
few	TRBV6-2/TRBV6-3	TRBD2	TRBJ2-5	TGTGCCAGCAGTTACGGCGGGAGTAAACAGACCCAGTACTTC	CASSYGGSKQTQYF
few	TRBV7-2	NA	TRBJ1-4	TGTGCCAGCAGCGTCGCCATGGATTATGAAAAACTGTTTTTT	CASSVAMDYEKLFF
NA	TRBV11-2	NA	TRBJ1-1	TGTGCCAGCAGCCGCCAAAGGGAGGGGCTTTTCACTGAAGCTTTCTTT	CASSRQREGLFTEAFF
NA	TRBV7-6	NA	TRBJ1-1	TGTGCCAGCAGCCCTGAGGTGGGGCAGTTTAACACTGAAGCTTTCTTT	CASSPEVGQFNTEAFF
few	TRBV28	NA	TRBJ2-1	TGTGCCAGCAGCACGGAGGGGGAAGCGGGAAATGAGCAGTTCTTC	CASSTEGEAGNEQFF
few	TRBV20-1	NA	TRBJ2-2	TGCAGTGCTAGTTTCGGGAGCGAAGGTTCCGGGGAGCTGTTTTTT	CSASFGSEGSGELFF
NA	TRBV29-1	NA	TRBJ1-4	TGCAGCGTTGAATTCAAGGGAAATGAAAAACTGTTTTTT	CSVEFKGNEKLFF
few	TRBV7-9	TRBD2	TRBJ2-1	TGTGCCAGCAGCTTAGGTAGGACTAGCGACAATGAGCAGTTCTTC	CASSLGRTSDNEQFF
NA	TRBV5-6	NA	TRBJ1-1	TGTGCCAGCAGCTTGATGGAGACAGGAACTTGGGGAGCTTTCTTT	CASSLMETGTWGAFF
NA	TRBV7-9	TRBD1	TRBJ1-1	TGTGCCAGCAGCTTTTCGGGACAGACGAACACTGAAGCTTTCTTT	CASSFSGQTNTEAFF
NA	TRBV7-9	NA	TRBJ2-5	TGTGCCAGCACCCAGGAAGGGACCCAGTACTTC	CASTQEGTQYF
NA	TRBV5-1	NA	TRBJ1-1	TGCGCCAGCAGCTTGGGTGACAGGCAGAACACTGAAGCTTTCTTT	CASSLGDRQNTEAFF
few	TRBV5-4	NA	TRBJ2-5	TGTGCCAGCAGCTCAGCATCGTCCGGACAAGAGACCCAGTACTTC	CASSSASSGQETQYF
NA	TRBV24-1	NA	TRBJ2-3	TGTGCCACTCGAGACGCCACTAGCACAGATACGCAGTATTTT	CATRDATSTDTQYF
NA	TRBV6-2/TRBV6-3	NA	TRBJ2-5	TGTGCCAGCAGTTATCTAGCGTACCAAGAGACCCAGTACTTC	CASSYLAYQETQYF
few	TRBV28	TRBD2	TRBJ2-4	TGTGCCAGCAGTTTACGACGGGAGGACATTCAGTACTTC	CASSLRREDIQYF
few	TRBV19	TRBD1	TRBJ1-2	TGTGCCAGTAACAGGACAGGACCTAACTATGGCTACACCTTC	CASNRTGPNYGYTF
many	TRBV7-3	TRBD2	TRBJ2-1	TGTGCCAGCAGCCCGAAGACTAGCCGCAATGAGCAGTTCTTC	CASSPKTSRNEQFF
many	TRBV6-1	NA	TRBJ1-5	TGTGCCAGCCAGATGTTTCGGGGGGCTCAGCCCCAGCATTTT	CASQMFRGAQPQHF
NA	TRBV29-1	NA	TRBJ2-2	TGCAGCGCCGGTGGTCCTTACACCGGGGAGCTGTTTTTT	CSAGGPYTGELFF
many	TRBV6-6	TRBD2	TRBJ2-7	TGTGCCAGCAGTACATCCGGCGGGAGAGGATACGAGCAGTACTTC	CASSTSGGRGYEQYF
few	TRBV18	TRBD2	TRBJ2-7	TGTGCCAGCTCACCACGAGAGGGAGGGCTCTACGAGCAGTACTTC	CASSPREGGLYEQYF
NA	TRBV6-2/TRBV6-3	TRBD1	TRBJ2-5	TGTGCCATCGCTCGGGACAGACAAGAGACCCAGTACTTC	CAIARDRQETQYF
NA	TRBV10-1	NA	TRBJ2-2	TGCGCCAGCAGTGAAGGGGGGTCCACCGGGGAGCTGTTTTTT	CASSEGGSTGELFF
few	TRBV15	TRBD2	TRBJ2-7	TGTGCCACCCTCGGGACTAGTGACGAGCAGTACTTC	CATLGTSDEQYF